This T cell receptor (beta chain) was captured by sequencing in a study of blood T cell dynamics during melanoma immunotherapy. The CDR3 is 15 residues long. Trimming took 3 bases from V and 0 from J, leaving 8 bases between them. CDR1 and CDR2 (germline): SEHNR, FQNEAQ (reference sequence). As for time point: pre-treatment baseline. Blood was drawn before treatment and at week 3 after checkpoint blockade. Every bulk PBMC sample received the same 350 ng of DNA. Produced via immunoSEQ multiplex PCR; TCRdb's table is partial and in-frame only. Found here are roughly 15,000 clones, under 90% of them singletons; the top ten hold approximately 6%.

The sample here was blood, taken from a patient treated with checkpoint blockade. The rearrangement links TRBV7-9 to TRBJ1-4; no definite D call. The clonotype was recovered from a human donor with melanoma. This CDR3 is CASSFPQTTNEKLFF. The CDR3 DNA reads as TGTGCCAGCAGCTTCCCTCAAACAACTAATGAAAAACTGTTTTTT.